This T cell receptor beta chain was sequenced in a study of vaccination and CD4 T cells after COVID-19. Sequenced with the Oncomine TCR Beta short-read assay was DNA taken from cultured CD4+ T cells. TCRdb ran MiXCR on the PCR reads and lists one entry per CDR3 protein. The sample carries about 15,000 distinct CDR3 sequences, around 48% recorded once. Treatment given: roughly 11-day PBMC culture with coronavirus spike peptide pools or control peptides (ViraFEST assay). Remarks on this clonotype: What it binds is not known.

Germline V gives CDR1 SGHDN, CDR2 FVKESK. The CDR3 length is 17 residues. Trimming cost V 2 bases and J 4 bases; bases outside gene matches: 6. J is TRBJ2-5 and V is TRBV14; TRBD2 aligns across 14 bases. Sequences were obtained from CD4+ T cells from blood, cultured in vitro. The sequence was collected from a human donor who had recovered from COVID-19. The CDR3 reads CASSQSIGLAGGETQYF. In nucleotides, the CDR3 is TGTGCCAGCAGCCAAAGCATCGGACTAGCGGGGGGAGAGACCCAGTACTTC.